The rows below give T cell receptor beta chains drawn from one sample of a study of blood T cell repertoires in COVID-19. This table comes from immunoSEQ multiplex PCR, and its TCRdb copy is limited to in-frame clones, with some not included. This table holds under 200,000 clones, about four fifths found once. The source material was peripheral blood. All receptors come from a man between 60 and 75 years old with acute or convalescent COVID-19. Both conserved end residues are part of each CDR3. A D gene is named only where the DNA matches it firmly. Only some rows state a clone size, as once, few, many or a class for expanded clones.

size	V	J	D	CDR3	DNA
-	TRBV11-2	TRBJ1-4	-	CASSLLEKLFF	TGTGCCAGCAGCTTACTAGAAAAACTGTTTTTT
-	TRBV5-1	TRBJ2-3	TRBD2	CASSPQGLAQSTDTQYF	TGCGCCAGCAGCCCCCAAGGACTAGCCCAAAGCACAGATACGCAGTATTTT
-	TRBV20-1	TRBJ2-7	TRBD1	CSALDRVPHF	TGCAGTGCCCTTGACAGGGTACCTCACTTC
-	TRBV7-3	TRBJ2-2	-	CASSSDGVANTGELFF	TGTGCCAGCAGCTCGGACGGGGTCGCCAACACCGGGGAGCTGTTTTTT
-	TRBV5-1	TRBJ1-1	-	CASSYRGTEAFF	TGCGCCAGCAGCTATAGGGGGACTGAAGCTTTCTTT
-	TRBV2	TRBJ2-1	-	CASSLYDEQFF	TGTGCCAGCAGCTTATATGATGAGCAGTTCTTC
once	TRBV5-3	TRBJ2-3	-	CARMGADTQYF	TGTGCCAGAATGGGAGCAGATACGCAGTATTTT
-	TRBV11-2	TRBJ1-1	TRBD1	CASSSATGATEAFF	TGTGCCAGCAGCTCGGCAACAGGGGCTACTGAAGCTTTCTTT
-	TRBV6-1	TRBJ1-5	TRBD1	CASSVWDRDSNQPQHF	TGTGCCAGCAGTGTTTGGGACAGGGATAGCAATCAGCCCCAGCATTTT
-	TRBV14	TRBJ2-2	TRBD2	CASSQLSGSYAGELFF	TGTGCCAGCAGCCAACTCAGCGGGAGTTATGCCGGGGAGCTGTTTTTT
-	TRBV19	TRBJ1-2	TRBD1	CASSSRDRGNYGYTF	TGTGCCAGTTCTTCCCGGGACAGGGGAAACTATGGCTACACCTTC
-	TRBV3-1/TRBV3-2	TRBJ2-2	-	CASSQIEGELFF	TGTGCCAGCAGCCAAATAGAAGGGGAGCTGTTTTTT
-	TRBV7-8	TRBJ1-5	-	CASSLRGRSNQPQHF	TGTGCCAGCAGCTTACGAGGGAGGAGCAATCAGCCCCAGCATTTT
-	TRBV7-2	TRBJ1-5	-	CASSLAPNQPQHF	TGTGCCAGCAGCTTAGCCCCTAATCAGCCCCAGCATTTT
-	TRBV27	TRBJ1-1	-	CASKGNGRTEAFF	TGTGCCAGCAAGGGGAACGGTCGGACTGAAGCTTTCTTT
-	TRBV2	TRBJ2-7	-	CASSAYSYEQYF	TGTGCCAGCAGCGCCTACAGTTACGAGCAGTACTTC
-	TRBV6-6	TRBJ1-3	-	CASSYGKGSSGNTIYF	TGTGCCAGCAGTTACGGTAAAGGGAGCTCTGGAAACACCATATATTTT
-	TRBV5-5	TRBJ2-5	TRBD2	CASSSTASGGTETQYF	TGTGCCAGCAGCTCCACAGCGAGCGGGGGCACGGAGACCCAGTACTTC
-	TRBV25-1	TRBJ1-1	TRBD1	CASSVTGVGTEAFF	TGTGCCAGCAGTGTAACAGGGGTTGGCACTGAAGCTTTCTTT
-	TRBV9	TRBJ1-1	TRBD1	CASSSRDRDTEAFF	TGTGCCAGCAGCTCCCGGGACAGGGACACTGAAGCTTTCTTT
-	TRBV11-2	TRBJ2-7	-	CASSPVREQYF	TGTGCCAGCAGCCCGGTCCGCGAGCAGTACTTC
-	TRBV7-2	TRBJ2-3	TRBD2	CASSAGTSGGAIDTQYF	TGTGCCAGCAGCGCGGGGACTAGCGGGGGGGCGATAGATACGCAGTATTTT
-	TRBV19	TRBJ1-2	-	CASTDGKGYNGYTF	TGTGCCAGTACCGACGGAAAGGGGTACAATGGCTACACCTTC
-	TRBV19	TRBJ1-2	-	CASSSTGPGGYTF	TGTGCCAGTAGCTCTACAGGGCCAGGTGGCTACACCTTC
many	TRBV6-5	TRBJ2-7	TRBD2	CASSPFGGSSYEQYF	TGTGCCAGCAGTCCTTTCGGCGGGAGCTCCTACGAGCAGTACTTC
-	TRBV7-9	TRBJ1-4	TRBD1	CASSQIPGQGNEKLFF	TGTGCCAGCAGCCAAATACCGGGACAGGGAAATGAAAAACTGTTTTTT
-	TRBV24-1	TRBJ2-3	TRBD1	CATSAWGTETVNTDTQYF	TGTGCCACCAGTGCCTGGGGGACAGAGACAGTAAACACAGATACGCAGTATTTT
-	TRBV5-5	TRBJ2-7	-	CASSLRQAHGEQYF	TGTGCCAGCAGCTTGCGACAGGCCCACGGAGAGCAGTACTTC
-	TRBV11-2	TRBJ2-5	-	CASSLRSRAPGTQYF	TGTGCCAGCAGCTTACGCTCACGCGCCCCCGGGACCCAGTACTTC
-	TRBV5-5	TRBJ2-7	TRBD1	CASSHYGQGAYEQYF	TGTGCCAGCAGCCATTATGGGCAGGGGGCTTACGAGCAGTACTTC
-	TRBV7-3	TRBJ2-1	TRBD2	CASSLTGAGGPYNEQFF	TGTGCCAGCAGCTTAACCGGTGCGGGAGGGCCCTACAATGAGCAGTTCTTC
-	TRBV6-6	TRBJ1-3	TRBD1	CASTSDRGNTIYF	TGTGCCAGCACCTCGGACAGGGGGAACACCATATATTTT
-	TRBV2	TRBJ1-1	-	CASGEVSYTEAFF	TGTGCCAGCGGAGAGGTCAGCTACACTGAAGCTTTCTTT
-	TRBV13	TRBJ1-6	TRBD1	CASSPAKDRGNSPLHF	TGTGCCAGCAGCCCGGCGAAAGACAGGGGCAATTCACCTCTCCACTTT
few	TRBV4-1	TRBJ1-1	-	CASSQLVSVNTEAFF	TGCGCCAGCAGCCAACTTGTCTCCGTGAACACTGAAGCTTTCTTT
-	TRBV24-1	TRBJ1-1	TRBD1	CATRQGAWTEAFF	TGTGCCACCAGGCAGGGGGCGTGGACTGAAGCTTTCTTT
-	TRBV7-2	TRBJ1-6	TRBD1	CASSGPGGNSPLHF	TGTGCCAGCAGCGGACCAGGGGGAAATTCACCCCTCCACTTT
-	TRBV6-5	TRBJ2-1	TRBD2	CASSLLAGNEQFF	TGTGCCAGCAGCTTACTAGCGGGAAATGAGCAGTTCTTC
-	TRBV7-2	TRBJ2-1	TRBD2	CASRSSGYNEQFF	TGTGCCAGCAGGTCTAGCGGATACAATGAGCAGTTCTTC
few	TRBV2	TRBJ2-7	TRBD2	CASHGLASSEQYF	TGTGCCAGCCATGGACTAGCTTCAAGCGAGCAGTACTTC
few	TRBV19	TRBJ2-3	TRBD2	CASSLAGVRDTQYF	TGTGCCAGTAGTCTGGCGGGAGTAAGAGATACGCAGTATTTT
-	TRBV6-5	TRBJ2-7	-	CASGQKYEQYF	TGTGCCAGTGGACAGAAGTACGAGCAGTACTTC
-	TRBV28	TRBJ1-2	TRBD1	CASGGTGHGYTF	TGTGCCAGTGGCGGGACAGGGCATGGCTACACCTTC
few	TRBV21-1	TRBJ1-2	-	CASSASVPRWGCGYTF	TGTGCCAGCAGCGCGTCGGTTCCGAGGTGGGGCTGTGGCTACACCTTC
few	TRBV6-5	TRBJ1-1	-	CASIPQGHSEAFF	TGTGCCAGCATCCCCCAGGGGCATTCTGAAGCTTTCTTT
-	TRBV19	TRBJ2-2	TRBD2	CASTTSGGNTGELFF	TGTGCCAGTACTACTAGCGGGGGGAACACCGGGGAGCTGTTTTTT
-	TRBV5-4	TRBJ2-5	-	CASSGQGGGETQYF	TGTGCCAGCAGCGGACAGGGAGGGGGAGAGACCCAGTACTTC